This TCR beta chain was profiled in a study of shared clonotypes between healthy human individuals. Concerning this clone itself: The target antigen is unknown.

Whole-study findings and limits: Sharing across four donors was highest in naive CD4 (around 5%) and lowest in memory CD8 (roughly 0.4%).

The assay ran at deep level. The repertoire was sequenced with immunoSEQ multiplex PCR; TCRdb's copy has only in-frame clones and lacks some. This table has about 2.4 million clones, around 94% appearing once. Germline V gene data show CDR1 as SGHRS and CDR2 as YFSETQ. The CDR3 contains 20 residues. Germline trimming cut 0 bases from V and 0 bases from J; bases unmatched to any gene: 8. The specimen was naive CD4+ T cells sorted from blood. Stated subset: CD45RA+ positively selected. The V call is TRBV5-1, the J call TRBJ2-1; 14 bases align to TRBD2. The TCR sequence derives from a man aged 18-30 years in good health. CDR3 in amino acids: CASSLAPGTSGGPSYNEQFF. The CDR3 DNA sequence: TGCGCCAGCAGCTTGGCTCCTGGGACTAGCGGGGGCCCCTCCTACAATGAGCAGTTCTTC.